The 30 T cell receptor beta chains presented below share a single source sample, sequenced in a study of blood T cell repertoires in COVID-19. Produced via immunoSEQ multiplex PCR; TCRdb's table is partial and in-frame only. Seen here are about 34,000 clones, roughly 90% observed once, and the top ten hold around 35%. The sequencing input was peripheral blood. All receptors come from a man in his fifties or sixties with active or convalescent COVID-19.

The chain recombines TRBV7-2 with TRBJ1-5; D may be TRBD1 (5 bases). Trimming pared 3 bases from V and 9 bases from J, leaving 15 bases between. Germline loops: CDR1 SGHTA, CDR2 FQGNSA. The CDR3 loop spans 14 amino acids. In nucleotides, the CDR3 is TGTGCCAGCAGCTTGGGCCGGGGGGAGGTGCCCCAGCATTTT. Translating gives CASSLGRGEVPQHF.

This chain connects TRBV29-1 to TRBJ2-3; 9 bases are a match to TRBD1. There are 13 residues in the CDR3. Looked up from germline, CDR1 is SQVTM and CDR2 is ANQGSEA. The junction had 4 bases not matched to a gene; V was cut back by 5 bases and J by 4 bases. CDR3 sequence: CSVPTGGADTQYF. The CDR3 DNA follows: TGCAGCGTTCCCACAGGGGGCGCAGATACGCAGTATTTT.

This rearrangement joins TRBV7-8 to TRBJ2-7, with D perhaps TRBD1 (6 bases). Trimming shortened V by 3 bases and J by 0 bases, and 15 bases separated the two germline ends. Germline CDR1 is SGHVS and CDR2 is FQNEAQ. CDR3 length: 16 residues. Written as DNA, the CDR3 is TGTGCCAGCAGCTTTACGACTGTGACAGGCTCCTACGAGCAGTACTTC. The encoded protein is CASSFTTVTGSYEQYF.

V is TRBV7-2 and J is TRBJ2-7, with D maybe TRBD2 (6 bases). The V end lost 5 bases, the J end lost 5 bases, and 16 bases lay between the germline ends. CDR1 is SGHTA, CDR2 FQGNSA, per germline. The CDR3 runs to 14 residues. CDR3 DNA: TGTGCCAGCAGCCCAGGGACTTCTCCGAACGAGCAGTACTTC. It encodes CASSPGTSPNEQYF.

This rearrangement joins TRBV5-1 to TRBJ2-7; D is perhaps TRBD2 (6 bases). The V gene lost 0 bases and the J gene lost 2 bases, with 12 bases spanning the gap. Germline V gene sequence: CDR1 SGHRS, CDR2 YFSETQ. The CDR3 loop spans 15 amino acids. The CDR3: CASSLVAESTYEQYF. CDR3 nucleotide sequence: TGCGCCAGCAGCTTGGTAGCGGAATCTACCTACGAGCAGTACTTC.

The rearrangement joins TRBV28 to TRBJ2-7; 8 bases are a match to TRBD1. The germline CDR1 and CDR2 sequences are MDHEN and SYDVKM. CDR3 length: 15 amino acids. V lost 3 bases to trimming and J lost 7 bases; unmatched junction nucleotides: 11. Written as DNA, the CDR3 is TGTGCCAGCAGTTTGGTAGACAGGGGAATTGAGGAGCAGTACTTC. Translating it yields CASSLVDRGIEEQYF.

The chain combines TRBV29-1 with TRBJ2-1; no clear D. Germline-derived CDR1 and CDR2 are SQVTM and ANQGSEA. The V end lost 5 bases, the J end lost 8 bases, and 10 bases lay between the germline ends. CDR3 length: 11 amino acids. CDR3 protein: CSVPDSYEQFF. The DNA of the CDR3 is TGCAGCGTTCCCGACTCCTATGAGCAGTTCTTC.

V gene TRBV7-8 combines with J gene TRBJ1-2; tentative D call: TRBD1 (6 bases). V lost 2 bases to trimming and J lost 0 bases, with 10 bases between them. This CDR3 has 15 residues. The germline V gene has CDR1 SGHVS and CDR2 FQNEAQ. CDR3: CASSLRGGANYGYTF. In nucleotides, the CDR3 is TGTGCCAGCAGCTTACGAGGGGGTGCTAACTATGGCTACACCTTC.

The rearrangement links TRBV5-1 to TRBJ2-3; D is uncertain. The CDR3 sequence is 12 residues long. The germline gives CDR1 SGHRS, CDR2 YFSETQ. Trimming removed 5 bases at V and 3 bases at J, with 7 bases between. This CDR3 reads CASSFGTDTQYF. CDR3 coding DNA: TGCGCCAGCAGTTTCGGGACAGATACGCAGTATTTT.

V usage is TRBV6-5 and J usage is TRBJ1-1, with 7 bases aligning to TRBD1. The germline CDR1 and CDR2 sequences are MNHEY and SVGAGI. J gave up 7 bases and V 6 bases, and 5 bases lay outside the gene matches. The CDR3 contains 12 residues. The CDR3 region has the DNA TGTGCCAGCAGACGACAGGGTGATGAAGCTTTCTTT. Encoded protein: CASRRQGDEAFF.

The chain couples TRBV7-8 to TRBJ1-2; no definite D call. The CDR3 is 14 residues long. Trimming cost V 3 bases and J 5 bases, with 13 bases left between them. Per the germline V gene, CDR1 is SGHVS and CDR2 is FQNEAQ. This CDR3 reads CASSFFSPNYGYTF. Here the CDR3 DNA reads TGTGCCAGCAGCTTTTTTAGTCCCAATTATGGCTACACCTTC.

The chain employs TRBV28 and TRBJ1-4; D remains ambiguous. The V gene's germline CDR1 is MDHEN and CDR2 SYDVKM. This CDR3 region has 16 residues. Trimming cost V 2 bases and J 0 bases, with 10 bases left between them. CDR3 amino acids: CASSLAGSATNEKLFF. In DNA, the CDR3 is TGTGCCAGCAGTTTAGCAGGCTCAGCAACTAATGAAAAACTGTTTTTT. Looking up the rest from reference TRBV28 and TRBJ1-4 gives the full variable domain: DVKVTQSSRYLVKRTGEKVFLECVQDMDHENMFWYRQDPGLGLRLIYFSYDVKMKEKGDIPEGYSVSREKKERFSLILESASTNQTSMYLCASSLAGSATNEKLFFGSGTQLSVL.

This clone showed up just once. This chain links TRBV6-5 with TRBJ1-3; D is unresolved. The CDR3 is 12 amino acids. CDR1 is MNHEY and CDR2 is SVGAGI in the germline V gene. V shed 6 bases and J shed 5 bases, with 8 bases lying between them. CDR3 DNA: TGTGCCAGCAGCGTCCTAAGAAACACCATATATTTT. Protein: CASSVLRNTIYF.

The chain combines TRBV5-1 with TRBJ1-5; the D gene is possibly TRBD1 (6 bases). Germline-derived CDR1 and CDR2 are SGHRS and YFSETQ. The ends were cut back, 5 bases at V and 2 bases at J, with 14 bases in the middle. The CDR3 totals 15 residues. Here the CDR3 reads CASRLTGLGNQPQHF. CDR3 DNA: TGCGCCAGCAGGCTTACAGGGCTTGGCAATCAGCCCCAGCATTTT.

V is TRBV19 and J is TRBJ2-3; 7 bases fit TRBD2. The germline CDR1 and CDR2 sequences are LNHDA and SQIVND (reference sequence). Trimming at V came to 7 bases and at J to 0 bases, leaving 4 bases not matched to a gene. CDR3 size: 14 residues. The CDR3 DNA is TGTGCCAGTACTAGGGAGGGAAGCACAGATACGCAGTATTTT. Translation: CASTREGSTDTQYF.

The chain links TRBV11-3 to TRBJ2-5, with 10 positions matching TRBD2. Germline V gene data show CDR1 as SGHNT and CDR2 as YENEEA. The J segment lost 5 bases and the V segment lost 0 bases, leaving 15 bases of the junction unmatched. This CDR3 has 19 residues. Here the CDR3 reads CASSLDRRCKREGGETQYF. CDR3 sequence (DNA): TGTGCCAGCAGCTTAGATCGGCGCTGTAAGCGGGAGGGCGGGGAGACCCAGTACTTC.

V is TRBV7-2 and J is TRBJ1-2, with D possibly matching TRBD1 (5 bases). CDR1 and CDR2 (germline): SGHTA, FQGNSA. CDR3 size: 13 residues. V dropped 4 bases and J dropped 4 bases, with 10 bases sitting between them. Here the CDR3 reads CASSSQTAYGYTF. DNA for the CDR3: TGTGCCAGCAGCTCTCAGACAGCCTATGGCTACACCTTC.

This sequence joins TRBV7-3 and TRBJ1-3; D is undetermined. The CDR3 is 16 amino acids. CDR1 is SGHTA, CDR2 FQGTGA, per germline. Between the trimmed V and J ends, which lost 4 bases and 1 base, there was a span of 14 bases. CDR3 DNA: TGTGCCAGCAGCTCCCCTGGGAGGGAATCTGGAAACACCATATATTTT. Amino acids: CASSSPGRESGNTIYF. The whole variable domain, remainder taken from reference TRBV7-3 and TRBJ1-3, is GAGVSQTPSNKVTEKGKYVELRCDPISGHTALYWYRQSLGQGPEFLIYFQGTGAADDSGLPNDRFFAVRPEGSVSTLKIQRTERGDSAVYLCASSSPGRESGNTIYFGEGSWLTVV.

The genes are TRBV7-8 and TRBJ2-7, with D perhaps TRBD1 (6 bases). The V end lost 4 bases, the J end lost 3 bases, and 10 bases lay between the germline ends. Germline loops: CDR1 SGHVS, CDR2 FQNEAQ. The CDR3 is made up of 13 amino acids. The CDR3 DNA is TGTGCCAGCAGCTACTCAGGGGACTACGAGCAGTACTTC. Translating gives CASSYSGDYEQYF.

The genes are TRBV9 and TRBJ2-1; tentatively, D is TRBD2 (6 bases). The length of the CDR3 is 15 residues. V lost 0 bases to trimming and J lost 9 bases, with 16 bases between them. Germline V gene data show CDR1 as SGDLS and CDR2 as YYNGEE. CDR3 residues: CASSVVSGRESEQFF. CDR3 DNA: TGTGCCAGCAGCGTAGTATCCGGACGGGAGAGTGAGCAGTTCTTC.

The gene calls are TRBV2 and TRBJ1-5, with 8 bases matching TRBD1. The ends lost 8 bases at V and 5 bases at J; junction bases unmatched: 5. The CDR3 is 13 residues long. Looked up from germline, CDR1 is SNHLY and CDR2 is FYNNEI. DNA for the CDR3: TGTGCCAGCCGACAGGGGAGGGATCAGCCCCAGCATTTT. Its translation: CASRQGRDQPQHF.

The chain employs TRBV7-6 and TRBJ1-2; possibly TRBD1 for D (5 bases). The CDR3 covers 17 residues. Trimming removed 1 base from V and 2 bases from J, with 17 bases in between. Germline V gene sequence: CDR1 SGHVS, CDR2 FNYEAQ. DNA for the CDR3: TGTGCCAGCAGCTTAGGTACAGGCCCAACCTTAAACTATGGCTACACCTTC. Its protein is CASSLGTGPTLNYGYTF.

This chain uses TRBV11-3 with TRBJ2-2; D is undetermined. The CDR3 consists of 14 residues. CDR1 is SGHNT and CDR2 is YENEEA in the germline V gene. V lost 0 bases to trimming and J lost 2 bases, with 4 bases between them. The CDR3 here is CASSLDLNTGELFF. CDR3 coding DNA: TGTGCCAGCAGCTTAGACCTTAACACCGGGGAGCTGTTTTTT. Drawing the rest from reference TRBV11-3 and TRBJ2-2, the complete variable domain is EAGVVQSPRYKIIEKKQPVAFWCNPISGHNTLYWYLQNLGQGPELLIRYENEEAVDDSQLPKDRFSAERLKGVDSTLKIQPAELGDSAVYLCASSLDLNTGELFFGEGSRLTVL.

The V call is TRBV27, the J call TRBJ2-7; unclear D gene. The CDR3 totals 15 residues. Per the germline V gene, CDR1 is MNHEY and CDR2 is SMNVEV (reference sequence). Trimming removed 8 bases from V and 3 bases from J, with 20 bases in between. CDR3 bases: TGTGCCAGCGCCTTCACCTCGGGTATTTTCTACGAGCAGTACTTC. Translating it yields CASAFTSGIFYEQYF.

The V and J genes are TRBV7-2 and TRBJ1-5, with 7 bases aligning to TRBD1. Unmatched junction bases numbered 2, after V lost 2 bases and J lost 4 bases. The CDR3 is 14 amino acids. Looked up from germline, CDR1 is SGHTA and CDR2 is FQGNSA. The CDR3 reads CASSLRQGNQPQHF. In nucleotides, the CDR3 is TGTGCCAGCAGCTTAAGACAGGGAAATCAGCCCCAGCATTTT.

V usage is TRBV12-3 or TRBV12-4 and J usage is TRBJ1-2; TRBD1 matches at 7 bases. This CDR3 spans 12 amino acids. V shed 5 bases and J 8 bases; nucleotides not matched to a gene: 5. In nucleotides, the CDR3 is TGTGCCAGCAGTGAAAGGGGGCGAGGCTACACCTTC. Amino acids: CASSERGRGYTF.

This clone is a singleton in its sample. This sequence joins TRBV7-2 and TRBJ2-2, with 13 bases identical to TRBD2. V trimming: 6 bases; J trimming: 5 bases; junction bases outside the gene matches: 9. CDR3 size: 17 residues. Germline lookup yields CDR1 SGHTA and CDR2 FQGNSA. The CDR3 bases are TGTGCCAGCAGTCCACTAGCGGGAGGGAGGGTGACCGGGGAGCTGTTTTTT. Translation: CASSPLAGGRVTGELFF.

The rearrangement uses TRBV5-4 and TRBJ2-2; 9 bases are a match to TRBD1. The CDR3 runs to 15 residues. Germline trimming cut 5 bases from V and 4 bases from J; bases unmatched to any gene: 6. Germline CDR1 reads SGHNT; CDR2 reads YYREEE (reference sequence). The CDR3 DNA reads as TGTGCCAGCAGGGTGACAGGGGGAATCACCGGGGAGCTGTTTTTT. Protein product: CASRVTGGITGELFF.

The chain combines TRBV11-3 with TRBJ2-1, with 15 bases fitting TRBD2. Germline CDR1 reads SGHNT; CDR2 reads YENEEA. The CDR3 spans 16 residues. Unmatched junction bases numbered 1, after V lost 1 base and J lost 6 bases. CDR3 amino acids: CASSLGTSGRVNEQFF. CDR3 nucleotides: TGTGCCAGCAGCTTAGGGACTAGCGGGAGGGTCAATGAGCAGTTCTTC.

The sample holds one count of this clone. The rearrangement joins TRBV10-3 to TRBJ1-1; D is perhaps TRBD1 (6 bases). The CDR3 covers 11 residues. In germline, CDR1 is ENHRY, CDR2 SYGVKD. Between the trimmed V and J ends, which lost 8 bases and 4 bases, there was a span of 8 bases. The CDR3 protein is CAIRGGTEAFF. CDR3 DNA sequence: TGTGCCATCCGAGGGGGCACTGAAGCTTTCTTT.